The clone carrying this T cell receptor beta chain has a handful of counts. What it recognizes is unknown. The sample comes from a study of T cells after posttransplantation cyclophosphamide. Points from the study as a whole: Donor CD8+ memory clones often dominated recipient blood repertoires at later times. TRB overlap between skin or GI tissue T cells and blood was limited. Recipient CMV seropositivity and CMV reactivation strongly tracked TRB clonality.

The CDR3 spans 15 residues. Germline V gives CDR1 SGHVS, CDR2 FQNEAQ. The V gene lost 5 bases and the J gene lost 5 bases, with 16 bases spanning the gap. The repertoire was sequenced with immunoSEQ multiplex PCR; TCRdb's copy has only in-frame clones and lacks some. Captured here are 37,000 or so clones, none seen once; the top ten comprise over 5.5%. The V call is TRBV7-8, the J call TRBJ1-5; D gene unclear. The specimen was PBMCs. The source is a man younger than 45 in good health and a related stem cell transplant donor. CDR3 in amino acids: CASSPRPLDYQPQHF. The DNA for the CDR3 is TGTGCCAGCAGCCCTAGACCTTTGGACTATCAGCCCCAGCATTTT.